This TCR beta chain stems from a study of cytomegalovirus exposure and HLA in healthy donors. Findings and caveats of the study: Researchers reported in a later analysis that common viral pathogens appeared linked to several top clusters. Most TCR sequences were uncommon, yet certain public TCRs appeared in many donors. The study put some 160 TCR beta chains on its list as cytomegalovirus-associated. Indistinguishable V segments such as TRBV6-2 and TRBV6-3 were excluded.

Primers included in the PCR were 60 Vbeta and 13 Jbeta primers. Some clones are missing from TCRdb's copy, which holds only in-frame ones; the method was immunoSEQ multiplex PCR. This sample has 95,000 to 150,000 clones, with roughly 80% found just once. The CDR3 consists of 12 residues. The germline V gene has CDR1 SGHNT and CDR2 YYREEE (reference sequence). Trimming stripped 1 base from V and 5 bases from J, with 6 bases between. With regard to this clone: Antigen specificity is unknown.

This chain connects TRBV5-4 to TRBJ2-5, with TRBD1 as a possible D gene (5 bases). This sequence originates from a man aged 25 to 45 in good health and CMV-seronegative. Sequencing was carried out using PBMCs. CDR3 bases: TGTGCCAGCAGCTTGCCAGGGGAGACCCAGTACTTC. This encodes CASSLPGETQYF.